The rows below give T cell receptor beta chains drawn from one sample of a study of beta chain features in type 1 diabetes. Only in-frame clones appear in the TCRdb table, and some are missing; sequencing was by immunoSEQ multiplex PCR. The table lists 300,000 to 350,000 clones, roughly 8% of them singletons, with under 0.5% in the top ten. The material sequenced was central memory CD4+ T cells from blood. These receptors all come from a woman between 18 and 30 years old in good health. Each CDR3 is given with its conserved first and last residue. Fields, in order: J gene, clone size, D gene, V gene, CDR3 protein, CDR3 DNA. The D gene is left open where the match is weak. Only part of the rows carry a size: once, few, many, or a class if the clone is expanded.

J: TRBJ2-5; size: many; D: -; V: TRBV7-9; CDR3: CASNDRRQETQYF; DNA: TGTGCCAGCAACGACAGGCGCCAAGAGACCCAGTACTTC
J: TRBJ1-4; size: -; D: -; V: TRBV7-9; CDR3: CASSSSTTGEKLFF; DNA: TGTGCCAGCAGCTCCTCTACGACGGGGGAAAAACTGTTTTTT
J: TRBJ2-7; size: -; D: -; V: TRBV4-3; CDR3: CASSQEFSQTWSYEQYF; DNA: TGCGCCAGCAGCCAAGAATTTTCACAGACGTGGTCCTACGAGCAGTACTTC
J: TRBJ1-3; size: few; D: -; V: TRBV4-3; CDR3: CASSQSFGGHSGNTIYF; DNA: TGCGCCAGCAGCCAATCCTTCGGCGGGCACTCTGGAAACACCATATATTTT
J: TRBJ2-7; size: few; D: TRBD1; V: TRBV29-1; CDR3: CSVEVLPGQGHEQYF; DNA: TGCAGCGTTGAAGTACTCCCGGGACAGGGCCACGAGCAGTACTTC
J: TRBJ1-1; size: -; D: TRBD1; V: TRBV13; CDR3: CASRKQQGAMNTEAFF; DNA: TGTGCCAGCAGAAAACAACAGGGGGCAATGAACACTGAAGCTTTCTTT
J: TRBJ2-6; size: -; D: -; V: TRBV19; CDR3: CASSMDQSSGANVLTF; DNA: TGTGCCAGTAGTATGGACCAGAGCTCTGGGGCCAACGTCCTGACTTTC
J: TRBJ1-1; size: -; D: -; V: TRBV7-3; CDR3: CASSLTTNTEAFF; DNA: TGTGCCAGCAGCCTTACCACGAACACTGAAGCTTTCTTT
J: TRBJ1-1; size: -; D: -; V: TRBV10-3; CDR3: CAISESLRKAFF; DNA: TGTGCCATCAGTGAGTCCCTCCGAAAAGCTTTCTTT
J: TRBJ2-1; size: few; D: -; V: TRBV19; CDR3: CASRSGRGSYNEQFF; DNA: TGTGCCAGTAGGAGTGGGCGGGGCTCCTACAATGAGCAGTTCTTC
J: TRBJ2-3; size: few; D: TRBD1; V: TRBV11-1; CDR3: CASSLNRGSGTDTQYF; DNA: TGTGCCAGCAGCTTAAACAGGGGAAGTGGAACAGATACGCAGTATTTT
J: TRBJ2-1; size: few; D: TRBD2; V: TRBV29-1; CDR3: CSVATSSGRWDEQFF; DNA: TGCAGCGTTGCGACCTCTAGCGGGAGATGGGATGAGCAGTTCTTC
J: TRBJ2-3; size: few; D: -; V: TRBV11-2; CDR3: CASSRRPSGQGTDTQYF; DNA: TGTGCCAGCAGCCGCCGTCCCAGCGGCCAGGGGACAGATACGCAGTATTTT
J: TRBJ2-2; size: -; D: -; V: TRBV28; CDR3: CASSPWGDGNTGELFF; DNA: TGTGCCAGCAGTCCTTGGGGAGACGGGAACACCGGGGAGCTGTTTTTT
J: TRBJ2-1; size: few; D: -; V: TRBV28; CDR3: CASSFGAHEQFF; DNA: TGTGCCAGCAGTTTTGGGGCCCATGAGCAGTTCTTC
J: TRBJ1-1; size: few; D: -; V: TRBV5-1; CDR3: CASSFRRNTEAFF; DNA: TGCGCCAGCAGCTTCCGGAGGAACACTGAAGCTTTCTTT
J: TRBJ2-1; size: few; D: -; V: TRBV5-1; CDR3: CASSLLGGPREEQFF; DNA: TGCGCCAGCAGCTTGCTGGGGGGTCCCAGAGAGGAGCAGTTCTTC
J: TRBJ2-5; size: -; D: TRBD2; V: TRBV4-3; CDR3: CASSPLAGARETQYF; DNA: TGCGCCAGCAGCCCCTTAGCGGGAGCGCGAGAGACCCAGTACTTC
J: TRBJ2-1; size: many; D: -; V: TRBV5-1; CDR3: CASSSWNGENEQFF; DNA: TGCGCCAGCAGCTCCTGGAATGGCGAGAATGAGCAGTTCTTC
J: TRBJ2-7; size: few; D: TRBD1; V: TRBV6-5; CDR3: CASRPWDRGSYEQYF; DNA: TGTGCCAGCAGACCATGGGACAGGGGGTCCTACGAGCAGTACTTC
J: TRBJ2-3; size: few; D: -; V: TRBV18; CDR3: CASSPGPDTQYF; DNA: TGTGCCAGCTCACCAGGGCCAGATACGCAGTATTTT
J: TRBJ2-7; size: -; D: TRBD1; V: TRBV15; CDR3: CATSRDAEDGTGGKYEQYF; DNA: TGTGCCACCAGCAGAGATGCGGAGGACGGGACAGGGGGGAAGTACGAGCAGTACTTC
J: TRBJ1-1; size: few; D: -; V: TRBV28; CDR3: CASSSRRGNTEAFF; DNA: TGTGCCAGCAGCAGCCGGCGGGGAAACACTGAAGCTTTCTTT
J: TRBJ2-7; size: few; D: -; V: TRBV7-6; CDR3: CASSLTASEISYEQYF; DNA: TGTGCCAGCAGCTTAACTGCTAGCGAGATCTCCTACGAGCAGTACTTC
J: TRBJ2-7; size: few; D: -; V: TRBV10-3; CDR3: CAIEKETSYEQYF; DNA: TGTGCCATCGAGAAGGAGACTAGCTACGAGCAGTACTTC
J: TRBJ1-2; size: few; D: TRBD1; V: TRBV11-2; CDR3: CASSSTGDYGYTF; DNA: TGTGCCAGCAGCTCTACAGGGGACTATGGCTACACCTTC
J: TRBJ2-7; size: many; D: TRBD1; V: TRBV18; CDR3: CASSAGGRPYEQYF; DNA: TGTGCCAGCTCAGCAGGGGGAAGACCCTACGAGCAGTACTTC
J: TRBJ2-1; size: few; D: TRBD2; V: TRBV11-2; CDR3: CASSPTSGNEQFF; DNA: TGTGCCAGCAGCCCTACTAGCGGCAATGAGCAGTTCTTC
J: TRBJ2-7; size: -; D: -; V: TRBV14; CDR3: CASSQVTDSTYEQYF; DNA: TGTGCCAGCAGCCAGGTTACCGACAGCACCTACGAGCAGTACTTC
J: TRBJ1-5; size: few; D: TRBD1; V: TRBV4-2; CDR3: CASSHGGQGGQPQHF; DNA: TGTGCCAGCAGCCATGGGGGACAGGGGGGTCAGCCCCAGCATTTT
J: TRBJ2-1; size: -; D: -; V: TRBV5-6; CDR3: CASSLGLEQFF; DNA: TGTGCCAGCAGCTTGGGATTAGAGCAGTTCTTC
J: TRBJ2-5; size: few; D: -; V: TRBV20-1; CDR3: CSARVGETQYF; DNA: TGCAGTGCTAGAGTGGGGGAGACCCAGTACTTC
J: TRBJ2-5; size: few; D: -; V: TRBV9; CDR3: CASSLGSHQETQYF; DNA: TGTGCCAGCAGCCTCGGGAGTCACCAAGAGACCCAGTACTTC
J: TRBJ2-3; size: -; D: -; V: TRBV4-3; CDR3: CASSQARRQGGGDTQYF; DNA: TGCGCCAGCAGCCAAGCCCGTCGGCAGGGTGGCGGGGATACGCAGTATTTT
J: TRBJ2-7; size: -; D: TRBD1; V: TRBV5-1; CDR3: CASSDRDSRAYEQYF; DNA: TGCGCCAGCAGCGACCGGGACAGCCGTGCCTACGAGCAGTACTTC
J: TRBJ1-3; size: few; D: TRBD1; V: TRBV18; CDR3: CASSYTGTGPGNTIYF; DNA: TGTGCCAGCTCATACACCGGGACAGGACCTGGAAACACCATATATTTT
J: TRBJ2-3; size: -; D: TRBD2; V: TRBV2; CDR3: CASSGGGTPTDTQYF; DNA: TGTGCCAGCAGTGGCGGGGGAACCCCCACAGATACGCAGTATTTT
J: TRBJ2-6; size: many; D: TRBD2; V: TRBV9; CDR3: CASSLGGNPSGANVLTF; DNA: TGTGCCAGCAGCCTCGGGGGGAACCCTTCTGGGGCCAACGTCCTGACTTTC
J: TRBJ2-7; size: -; D: TRBD2; V: TRBV2; CDR3: CASSYRPGLAGAYEQYF; DNA: TGTGCCAGCAGTTATAGACCGGGACTAGCGGGGGCCTACGAGCAGTACTTC
J: TRBJ2-1; size: few; D: TRBD2; V: TRBV19; CDR3: CASSTRGTSGSYEQFF; DNA: TGTGCCAGTAGTACCCGAGGGACTAGCGGGAGTTATGAGCAGTTCTTC
J: TRBJ2-1; size: few; D: TRBD2; V: TRBV4-3; CDR3: CASSQDWSASGRRYEQFF; DNA: TGCGCCAGCAGCCAAGATTGGTCGGCTAGCGGGAGAAGGTATGAGCAGTTCTTC
J: TRBJ1-1; size: few; D: -; V: TRBV7-3; CDR3: CASSLTPGNEAFF; DNA: TGTGCCAGCAGCTTAACTCCAGGGAACGAAGCTTTCTTT
J: TRBJ2-7; size: few; D: TRBD1; V: TRBV9; CDR3: CASSVGDRGPYEQYF; DNA: TGTGCCAGCAGCGTAGGGGACAGGGGGCCTTACGAGCAGTACTTC